The subject of this entry is one T cell receptor beta chain. Germline CDR1 is SEHNR and CDR2 is FQNEAQ (reference sequence). CDR3 length equals 11 residues. V was shortened by 5 bases and J by 4 bases, with 5 bases between the two germline ends. This sample was included in a study of shared clonotypes between healthy human individuals. Overall study context: Plates per donor: three CD4 naive, three CD4 memory, two CD8 naive, one CD8 memory.

TCRdb keeps only in-frame clones here, not all; method: immunoSEQ multiplex PCR. The data show around 370,000 clones, about 96% seen once. Input material: memory CD8+ T cells sorted from blood. Subset specified: CD45RO+ cells pooled with CCR7-negative TemRA cells. This chain connects TRBV7-9 to TRBJ1-2; D gene uncertain. The origin of this receptor is a man aged 25-45 years in good health. The CDR3 here is CASSVGYGYTF. The CDR3 region has the DNA TGTGCCAGCAGCGTCGGCTATGGCTACACCTTC.